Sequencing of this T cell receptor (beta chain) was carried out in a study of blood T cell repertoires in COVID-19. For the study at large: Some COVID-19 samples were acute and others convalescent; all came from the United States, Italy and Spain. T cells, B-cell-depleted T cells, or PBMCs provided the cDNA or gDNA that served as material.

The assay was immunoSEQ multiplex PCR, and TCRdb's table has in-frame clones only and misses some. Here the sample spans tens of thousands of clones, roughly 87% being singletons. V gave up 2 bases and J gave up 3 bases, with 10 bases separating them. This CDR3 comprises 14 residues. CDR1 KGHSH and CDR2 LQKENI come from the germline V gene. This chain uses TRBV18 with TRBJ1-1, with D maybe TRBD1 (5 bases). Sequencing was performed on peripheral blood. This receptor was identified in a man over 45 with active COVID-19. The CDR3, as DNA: TGTGCCAGCTCACCAAGCCAAGGGGACACTGAAGCTTTCTTT. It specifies CASSPSQGDTEAFF.